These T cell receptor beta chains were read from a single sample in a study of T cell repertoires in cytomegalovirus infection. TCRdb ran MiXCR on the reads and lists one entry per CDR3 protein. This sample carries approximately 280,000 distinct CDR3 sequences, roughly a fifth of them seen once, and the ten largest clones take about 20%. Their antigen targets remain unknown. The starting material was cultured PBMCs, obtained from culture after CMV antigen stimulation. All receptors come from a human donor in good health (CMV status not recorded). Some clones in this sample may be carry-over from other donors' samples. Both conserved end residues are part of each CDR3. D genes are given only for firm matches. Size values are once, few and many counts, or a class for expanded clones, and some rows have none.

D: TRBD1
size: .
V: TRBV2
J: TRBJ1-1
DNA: TGTGCCAGCAGTTCGGACAGGGGGAACACTGAAGCTTTCTTT
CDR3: CASSSDRGNTEAFF

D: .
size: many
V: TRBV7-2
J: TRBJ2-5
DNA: TGTGCCAGCAGCTTACCGGGCCCGCTATTAGGCCAGTACTTC
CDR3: CASSLPGPLLGQYF

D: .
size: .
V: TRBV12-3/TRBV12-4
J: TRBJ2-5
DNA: TGTGCCAGCAGCCGGAACGAAGAGACCCAGTACTTC
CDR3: CASSRNEETQYF

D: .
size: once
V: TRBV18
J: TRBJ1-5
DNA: TGTGCCAGCTCACCCGGACAGCCCTATAGCAATCAGCCCCAGCATTTT
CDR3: CASSPGQPYSNQPQHF

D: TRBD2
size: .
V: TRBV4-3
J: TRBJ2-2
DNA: TGCGCCAGCAGCCGTGTTGCTTTAGCGGGAGGCGGGGAGCTGTTTTTT
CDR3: CASSRVALAGGGELFF

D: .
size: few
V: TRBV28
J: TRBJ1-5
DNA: TGTGCCAGCAGTTCCTTGGGAGTAAGCAATCAGCCCCAGCATTTT
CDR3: CASSSLGVSNQPQHF

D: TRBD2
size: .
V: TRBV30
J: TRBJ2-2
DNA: TGTGCCTTAGCTTTAGCGGGAGGAAACTCCGGGGAGCTGTTTTTT
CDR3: CALALAGGNSGELFF

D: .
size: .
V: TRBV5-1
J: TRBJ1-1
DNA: TGCGCCAGCAGCTTAACAGGCCCAAGGGCTGAAGCTTTCTTT
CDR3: CASSLTGPRAEAFF

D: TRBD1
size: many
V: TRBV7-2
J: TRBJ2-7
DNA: TGTGCCAGCAGCTTAGGGACAGGGGGCTCCTACGAGCAGTACTTC
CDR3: CASSLGTGGSYEQYF

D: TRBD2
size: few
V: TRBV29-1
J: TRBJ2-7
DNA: TGCAGCGTTTTGGTAGCGGGAGTTGGGTACGAGCAGTACTTC
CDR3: CSVLVAGVGYEQYF

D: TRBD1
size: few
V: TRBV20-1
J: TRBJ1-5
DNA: TGCAGTGCTAGGCAGGGGGAGGGAAGCAATCAGCCCCAGCATTTT
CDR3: CSARQGEGSNQPQHF

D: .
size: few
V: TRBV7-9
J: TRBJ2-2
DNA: TGTGCCAGCAGCCCCGACTGGGACGGGGGGGAGCTGTTTTTT
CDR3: CASSPDWDGGELFF

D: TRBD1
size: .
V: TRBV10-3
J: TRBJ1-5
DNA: TGTGCCATCAGTGAGTCGGGACAGTATCAGCCCCAGCATTTT
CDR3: CAISESGQYQPQHF

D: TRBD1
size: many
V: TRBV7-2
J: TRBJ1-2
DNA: TGTGCCAGCAGCGAGGACAGGGTGGGATCCTATGGCTACACCTTC
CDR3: CASSEDRVGSYGYTF

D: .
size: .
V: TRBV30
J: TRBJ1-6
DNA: TGTGCCTGGAATGGCCAGAGCTCCTATAATTCACCCCTCCACTTT
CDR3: CAWNGQSSYNSPLHF

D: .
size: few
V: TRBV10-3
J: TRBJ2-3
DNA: TGTGCCATCAGTTCTCCAGGGACCCGCACAGATACGCAGTATTTT
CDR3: CAISSPGTRTDTQYF

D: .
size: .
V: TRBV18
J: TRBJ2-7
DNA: TGTGCCAGCTCACGGAGCCAGACTTACGAGCAGTACTTC
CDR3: CASSRSQTYEQYF

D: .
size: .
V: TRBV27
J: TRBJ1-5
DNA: TGTGACAGCAGTTTCAGGGACCGAGATCAGCCCCAGCATTTT
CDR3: CDSSFRDRDQPQHF

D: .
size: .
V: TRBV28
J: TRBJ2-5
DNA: TGTGCCAGCAGTTTTAATTCGGGAGCGGTTGAGACCCAGTACTTC
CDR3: CASSFNSGAVETQYF

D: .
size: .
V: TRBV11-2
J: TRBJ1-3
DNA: TGTGCCACCAGCCCAGGGTCATCTGGAAACACCATATATTTT
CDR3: CATSPGSSGNTIYF

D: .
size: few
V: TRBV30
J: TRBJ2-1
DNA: TGTGCCTGGAGTGTACTGGTAAGGGAGCAGTTCTTC
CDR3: CAWSVLVREQFF

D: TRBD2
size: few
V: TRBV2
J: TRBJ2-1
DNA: TGTGCCAGCAGTTCGACTAGCGGGAGTTATGAGCAGTTCTTC
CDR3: CASSSTSGSYEQFF

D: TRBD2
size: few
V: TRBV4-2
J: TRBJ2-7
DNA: TGTGCCAGCAGCCAAGGTAGCGGGAGCTCCTACGAGCAGTACTTC
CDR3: CASSQGSGSSYEQYF

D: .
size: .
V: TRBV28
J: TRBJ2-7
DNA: TGTGCCAGCAGTTTGGGGACCGTAGCCTCCTACGAGCAGTACTTC
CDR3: CASSLGTVASYEQYF

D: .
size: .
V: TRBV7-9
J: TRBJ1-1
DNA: TGTGCCACCGGAGTTGGGAACACTGAAGCTTTCTTT
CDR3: CATGVGNTEAFF

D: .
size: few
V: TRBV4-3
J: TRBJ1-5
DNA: TGCGCCAGCAGCCAGGACAGTCGGGGGGGCCAGCCCCAGCATTTT
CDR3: CASSQDSRGGQPQHF

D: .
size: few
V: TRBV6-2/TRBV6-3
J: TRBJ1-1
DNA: TGTGCCAGCATTTCGGGACTATGGAACACTGAAGCTTTCTTT
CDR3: CASISGLWNTEAFF

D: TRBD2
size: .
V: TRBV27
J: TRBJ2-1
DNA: TGTGCCAGCAGCCAGTTAGCGGGAGGTTTCAATGAGCAGTTCTTC
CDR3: CASSQLAGGFNEQFF

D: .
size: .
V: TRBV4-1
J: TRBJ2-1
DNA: TGCGCCAGCAGCCAAGTCAACAGCAATGAGCAGTTCTTC
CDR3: CASSQVNSNEQFF

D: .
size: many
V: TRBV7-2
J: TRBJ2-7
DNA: TGTGCCAGCAGCTTCTTTCCGGGAAACTACGAGCAGTACTTC
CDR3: CASSFFPGNYEQYF

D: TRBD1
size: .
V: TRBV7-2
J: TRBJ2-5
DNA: TGTGCCAGCAGGGAGGGACAGGGGGCGCAGGAGACCCAGTACTTC
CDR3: CASREGQGAQETQYF

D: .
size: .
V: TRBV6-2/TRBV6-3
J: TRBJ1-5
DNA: TGTGCCAGCAGTTACTCGAGTTGGGGATTTCAGCCCCAGCATTTT
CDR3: CASSYSSWGFQPQHF

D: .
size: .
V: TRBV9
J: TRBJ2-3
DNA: TGTGCCAGCAGCGTAGTGGGGGGAGGTTACGATACGCAGTATTTT
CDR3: CASSVVGGGYDTQYF

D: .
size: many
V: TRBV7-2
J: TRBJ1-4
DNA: TGTGCCAGCAGCCCCAATCCCACCGGGCTTGGAAAACTGTTTTTT
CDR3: CASSPNPTGLGKLFF

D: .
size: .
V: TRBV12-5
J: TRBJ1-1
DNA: TGTGCTAGTGGCCCGGACGGAGTAAACACTGAAGCTTTCTTT
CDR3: CASGPDGVNTEAFF

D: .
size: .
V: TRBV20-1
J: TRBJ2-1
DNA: TGCACCCCTATGGGGGATCGCAATGAGCAGTTCTTC
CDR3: CTPMGDRNEQFF

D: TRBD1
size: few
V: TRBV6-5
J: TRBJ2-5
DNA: TGTGCCAGCTCAGCAGGGACAGGGGGCGGAGGCTGGCCGAAAGAGACCCAGTACTTC
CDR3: CASSAGTGGGGWPKETQYF

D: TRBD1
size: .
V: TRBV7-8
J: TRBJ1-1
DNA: TGTGCCAGCAGCTTAGGACCAGGGGGCGTGAACACTGAAGCTTTCTTT
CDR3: CASSLGPGGVNTEAFF

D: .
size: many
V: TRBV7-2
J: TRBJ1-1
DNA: TGTGCCGAAAGAGGTGGGCAGAACACTGAAGCTTTCTTT
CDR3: CAERGGQNTEAFF

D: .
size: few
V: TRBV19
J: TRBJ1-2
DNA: TGTGCCAGGCCGAAGAAGCAGGAGAACTATGGCTACACCTTC
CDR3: CARPKKQENYGYTF

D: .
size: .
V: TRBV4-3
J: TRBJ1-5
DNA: TGCGCCAGCAGCCCAGTCCTGGGGGATCAGCCCCAGCATTTT
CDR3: CASSPVLGDQPQHF

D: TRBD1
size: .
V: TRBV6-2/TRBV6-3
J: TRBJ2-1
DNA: TGTGCCAGCCAAGGGACAGGGGGTCATTCCTACAATGAGCAGTTCTTC
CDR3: CASQGTGGHSYNEQFF

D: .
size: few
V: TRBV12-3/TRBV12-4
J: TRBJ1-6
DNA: TGTGCCAGCAGTTACGACAGGAGACGACATAATTCACCCCTCCACTTT
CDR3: CASSYDRRRHNSPLHF

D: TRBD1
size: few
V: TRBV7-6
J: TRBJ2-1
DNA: TGTGCCAGCAGCTCCTCCCAGGGGGGGACAGGGCTAAGTGAGCAGTTCTTC
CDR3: CASSSSQGGTGLSEQFF

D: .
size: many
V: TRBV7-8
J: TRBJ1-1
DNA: TGTGCCAGCAGCTTCGGGGAGCACACTGAAGCTTTCTTT
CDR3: CASSFGEHTEAFF

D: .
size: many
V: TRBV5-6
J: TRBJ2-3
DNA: TGTGCCAGCAGCTCCCGGGGAGAGGGGAAAGATACGCAGTATTTT
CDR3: CASSSRGEGKDTQYF

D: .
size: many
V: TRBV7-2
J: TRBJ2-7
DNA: TGTGCCAGCAGCCTCGAGGGCAGTGGCAACTACGAGCAGTACTTC
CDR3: CASSLEGSGNYEQYF

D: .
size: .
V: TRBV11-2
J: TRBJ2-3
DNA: TGTGCCAGCAGCCTACTGGGTATGACAGATACGCAGTATTTT
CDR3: CASSLLGMTDTQYF

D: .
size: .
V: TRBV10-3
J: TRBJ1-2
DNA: TGTGCCATCAGTGAGGACGGGGACCAGGGATACACCTTC
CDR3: CAISEDGDQGYTF

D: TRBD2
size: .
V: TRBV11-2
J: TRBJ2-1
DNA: TGTGCCAGCAGCGCACTAGCGGGAGAGAATGAGCAGTTCTTC
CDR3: CASSALAGENEQFF

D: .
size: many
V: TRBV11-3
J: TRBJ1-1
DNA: TGTGCCAGCAGCTTAGAGCGGGCGAGGGCTTTCTTT
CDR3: CASSLERARAFF

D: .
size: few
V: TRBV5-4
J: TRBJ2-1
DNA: TGTGCCAGCAGCCCTGACTTACGCTCCTACAATGAGCAGTTCTTC
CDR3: CASSPDLRSYNEQFF

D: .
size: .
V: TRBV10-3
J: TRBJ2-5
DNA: TGTGCCATCAGTGAGTCGGGCGGGAAAGAGACCCAGTACTTC
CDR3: CAISESGGKETQYF

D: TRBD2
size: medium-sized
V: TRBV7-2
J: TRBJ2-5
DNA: TGTGCCAGCAGCTTAAGACCGCTAGCGGGAGGGAATGGGGAGACCCAGTACTTC
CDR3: CASSLRPLAGGNGETQYF

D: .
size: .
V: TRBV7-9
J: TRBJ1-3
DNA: TGTGCCAGCAGCTCAGACCTCTCTGGAAACACCATATATTTT
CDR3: CASSSDLSGNTIYF

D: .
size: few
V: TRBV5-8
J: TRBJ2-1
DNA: TGTGCCAGCAGCTTGCCCATGGAGAGGGAGCAGTTCTTC
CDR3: CASSLPMEREQFF

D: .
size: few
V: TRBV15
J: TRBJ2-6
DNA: TGTGCCACCACCAGAGACACATCGGCGGCCAACGTCCTGACTTTC
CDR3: CATTRDTSAANVLTF